A selection of T cell receptor beta chains follows, all from one sample in a study of T cell repertoires in cytomegalovirus infection. MiXCR, run by TCRdb on the reads, gives a single entry per CDR3 protein. The data contain about 180,000 distinct CDR3 sequences, approximately 14% of them singletons. Sequenced sample: PBMCs. Receptor source: a human donor in good health (CMV status not recorded). Some clones in this sample may be carry-over from other donors' samples. The CDR3 runs from the conserved cysteine through the conserved F or W. D genes are given only for firm matches. Part of the rows lack a size; the others show once, few, many or a class for expanded clones.

many	NA	TRBV28	TRBJ2-5	CASSFEGRWGTRETQYF	TGTGCCAGCAGTTTCGAAGGTCGTTGGGGGACACGAGAGACCCAGTACTTC
NA	TRBD1	TRBV29-1	TRBJ1-2	CSVSVTGVHGYTF	TGCAGCGTTTCAGTGACAGGGGTGCATGGCTACACCTTC
NA	NA	TRBV6-6	TRBJ1-5	CASSYSWGASNQPQHF	TGTGCCAGCAGTTACTCGTGGGGCGCGAGCAATCAGCCCCAGCATTTT
once	TRBD1	TRBV2	TRBJ1-5	CASSTTLDRGGNQPQHF	TGTGCCAGCAGCACCACCTTGGACAGGGGGGGCAATCAGCCCCAGCATTTT
NA	TRBD1	TRBV12-3/TRBV12-4	TRBJ2-7	CASSLLTGSSYEQYF	TGTGCCAGCAGTTTATTGACAGGGAGCTCCTACGAGCAGTACTTC
many	TRBD2	TRBV28	TRBJ2-2	CASTLRTSGSAGELFF	TGTGCCAGCACCCTCCGGACTAGCGGGAGTGCCGGGGAGCTGTTTTTT
NA	NA	TRBV6-2/TRBV6-3	TRBJ2-4	CASRRVLGAQYF	TGTGCCAGCAGAAGGGTACTGGGAGCTCAGTACTTC
many	NA	TRBV6-2/TRBV6-3	TRBJ2-7	CATRRGEYLDAYEQYF	TGTGCCACCCGCCGCGGAGAGTACCTAGACGCCTACGAGCAGTACTTC
NA	TRBD1	TRBV27	TRBJ2-3	CASRLDRADTDTQYF	TGTGCCAGCAGGCTTGACAGGGCCGACACAGATACGCAGTATTTT
many	NA	TRBV7-2	TRBJ1-5	CASSPRDGGNQPQHF	TGTGCCAGCAGCCCCCGGGACGGTGGCAATCAGCCCCAGCATTTT
few	NA	TRBV15	TRBJ1-3	CATSRAGLSGNTIYF	TGTGCCACCAGCAGAGCGGGACTCTCTGGAAACACCATATATTTT
few	NA	TRBV28	TRBJ2-4	CASSAIHREDIQYF	TGTGCCAGCAGCGCCATTCACAGGGAAGACATTCAGTACTTC
NA	TRBD1	TRBV28	TRBJ2-1	CASRSTPTGGEQFF	TGTGCCAGCAGATCCACCCCGACAGGGGGTGAGCAGTTCTTC
few	TRBD1	TRBV12-5	TRBJ1-2	CASGTPQGGYGYTF	TGTGCTAGTGGCACCCCACAGGGGGGATATGGCTACACCTTC
many	TRBD2	TRBV5-6	TRBJ2-3	CASSFRFSGRTDTQYF	TGTGCCAGCAGCTTCCGTTTTAGCGGGAGAACAGATACGCAGTATTTT
NA	NA	TRBV28	TRBJ2-7	CASTLTPTYEQYF	TGTGCCAGCACCCTGACTCCTACCTACGAGCAGTACTTC
few	NA	TRBV7-2	TRBJ1-1	CASSQLGKMNTEAFF	TGTGCCAGCTCCCAGCTGGGCAAGATGAACACTGAAGCTTTCTTT
few	NA	TRBV5-1	TRBJ2-7	CASSPEFRQATYEQYF	TGCGCCAGCAGCCCCGAATTCAGACAGGCTACCTACGAGCAGTACTTC
NA	TRBD2	TRBV20-1	TRBJ2-3	CSAAWREAGSADTQYF	TGCAGTGCTGCCTGGAGGGAAGCGGGAAGTGCAGATACGCAGTATTTT
NA	NA	TRBV6-5	TRBJ1-1	CASRPGGGNTEAFF	TGTGCCAGCCGGCCCGGTGGGGGCAACACTGAAGCTTTCTTT
few	NA	TRBV29-1	TRBJ2-3	CSVEDLGQGTPSTDTQYF	TGCAGCGTTGAAGATCTCGGGCAGGGGACTCCTAGCACAGATACGCAGTATTTT
NA	NA	TRBV19	TRBJ1-1	CASNPRQRTEAFF	TGTGCCAGTAACCCACGACAGAGAACTGAAGCTTTCTTT
NA	TRBD1	TRBV20-1	TRBJ2-5	CSAREIRDRHQETQYF	TGCAGTGCTAGAGAGATTCGGGACAGACATCAAGAGACCCAGTACTTC
few	TRBD2	TRBV7-2	TRBJ2-3	CASSLMTSGNTQYF	TGTGCCAGCAGCTTGATGACTAGCGGAAATACGCAGTATTTT
few	TRBD2	TRBV18	TRBJ2-1	CASSHGLAGGPYNEQFF	TGTGCCAGCTCACACGGACTAGCGGGAGGCCCCTACAATGAGCAGTTCTTC
NA	TRBD2	TRBV7-9	TRBJ2-7	CASSNGLAGGSYF	TGTGCCAGCAGCAATGGACTAGCGGGAGGGTCGTACTTC
NA	NA	TRBV29-1	TRBJ2-3	CSVGTSFDTQYF	TGCAGCGTTGGTACTAGCTTCGATACGCAGTATTTT
many	NA	TRBV7-8	TRBJ2-1	CASSLVRVSSYNEQFF	TGTGCCAGCAGCTTAGTGAGGGTTAGCTCCTACAATGAGCAGTTCTTC
many	TRBD1	TRBV7-8	TRBJ1-4	CASSAGQLNEKLFF	TGTGCCAGCAGCGCGGGACAGCTTAATGAAAAACTGTTTTTT
many	NA	TRBV7-2	TRBJ1-5	CASSLGERKGINQPQHF	TGTGCCAGCAGCTTGGGTGAGAGGAAAGGTATCAATCAGCCCCAGCATTTT
many	NA	TRBV11-2	TRBJ2-5	CASSFHGKETQYF	TGTGCCAGCAGCTTTCACGGTAAAGAGACCCAGTACTTC
NA	NA	TRBV2	TRBJ1-3	CASRDAGSGNTIYF	TGTGCCAGCAGGGACGCCGGCTCTGGAAACACCATATATTTT
many	NA	TRBV11-2	TRBJ1-2	CASSLERGAIANYGYTF	TGTGCCAGCAGCTTAGAAAGGGGAGCTATCGCTAACTATGGCTACACCTTC
many	TRBD1	TRBV4-2	TRBJ1-1	CASSQPRDRAISEAFF	TGTGCCAGCAGCCAACCTCGGGACAGGGCAATTTCTGAAGCTTTCTTT
few	NA	TRBV20-1	TRBJ1-1	CSARTSGTQNTEAFF	TGCAGTGCTAGAACCTCCGGGACACAGAACACTGAAGCTTTCTTT
NA	NA	TRBV29-1	TRBJ2-2	CSSERGTGELFF	TGCAGCTCTGAAAGGGGCACCGGGGAGCTGTTTTTT
many	NA	TRBV12-3/TRBV12-4	TRBJ1-5	CASSFGLSNQPQHF	TGTGCCAGCAGTTTTGGACTTAGCAATCAGCCCCAGCATTTT
many	NA	TRBV7-2	TRBJ2-3	CASSHTDTQYF	TGTGCCAGCAGCCACACAGATACGCAGTATTTT
few	NA	TRBV6-6	TRBJ2-7	CASSSGITYEQYF	TGTGCCAGCAGTTCAGGTATTACCTACGAGCAGTACTTC
few	NA	TRBV19	TRBJ2-7	CASRTSGSYEQYF	TGTGCCAGTAGGACTTCAGGGTCCTACGAGCAGTACTTC
few	NA	TRBV29-1	TRBJ1-2	CSVEDRKEYGYTF	TGCAGCGTTGAAGATCGTAAGGAATATGGCTACACCTTC
many	TRBD2	TRBV6-4	TRBJ2-3	CASSSGGAQGPDTQYF	TGTGCCAGCAGTAGCGGGGGGGCTCAAGGCCCAGATACGCAGTATTTT
few	NA	TRBV2	TRBJ1-5	CASSDPPQGAQHF	TGTGCCAGCAGCGACCCTCCTCAAGGAGCCCAGCATTTT
many	TRBD2	TRBV7-2	TRBJ2-3	CASSPWTSGRLNTQYF	TGTGCCAGCAGCCCGTGGACTAGCGGGAGGCTAAATACGCAGTATTTT
many	TRBD1	TRBV28	TRBJ1-2	CASSADRERGYGYTF	TGTGCCAGCAGTGCGGACAGGGAAAGGGGCTATGGCTACACCTTC
many	TRBD2	TRBV4-1	TRBJ2-1	CASSAIAGVRNEQFF	TGCGCCAGCAGCGCGATAGCGGGAGTGAGAAATGAGCAGTTCTTC
many	NA	TRBV12-3/TRBV12-4	TRBJ1-5	CASSSSQGRGNQPQHF	TGTGCCAGCAGTTCCAGTCAGGGGAGAGGCAATCAGCCCCAGCATTTT
NA	TRBD1	TRBV20-1	TRBJ1-6	CSARERQGISSYNSPLHF	TGCAGTGCTAGAGAAAGACAGGGTATAAGCTCCTATAATTCACCCCTCCACTTT
few	TRBD2	TRBV29-1	TRBJ2-4	CSVDGTSGNIQYF	TGCAGCGTTGACGGGACTAGCGGAAACATTCAGTACTTC
many	NA	TRBV7-3	TRBJ1-2	CASSPTPGAYGYTF	TGTGCCAGCAGCCCAACCCCTGGGGCTTATGGCTACACCTTC
few	NA	TRBV6-2/TRBV6-3	TRBJ1-2	CASRRRRDTNYGYTF	TGTGCCAGCAGGAGACGACGGGACACAAACTATGGCTACACCTTC
many	TRBD1	TRBV7-9	TRBJ1-4	CASSMGQGREKLFF	TGTGCCAGCAGCATGGGACAGGGAAGGGAAAAACTGTTTTTT
few	NA	TRBV7-9	TRBJ2-1	CASSLMKDNEQFF	TGTGCCAGCAGCTTAATGAAGGACAATGAGCAGTTCTTC